These 8 T cell receptor beta chains share one sample of origin, sequenced in a study of chemoradiotherapy in HPV16-positive cancers. Assay used: immunoSEQ multiplex PCR; TCRdb lists only in-frame clones, some missing. The repertoire includes 20,000 to 25,000 clones, around 88% of them detected once, and 4.6% sits in the top ten. The sequences come from blood, collected from a patient who underwent chemoradiotherapy. The receptor source for this set is a human donor with HPV-associated anogenital cancer.

Remarks on this clone: Additional DNA sequences in this sample encode the identical CDR3. The chain recombines TRBV6-5 with TRBJ1-2, with D perhaps matching TRBD1 (5 bases). V lost 6 bases, J lost 4 bases, and 12 bases lay in between. This CDR3 is 13 amino acids long. Germline loops: CDR1 MNHEY, CDR2 SVGAGI. CDR3 nucleotides: TGTGCCAGCAGCCCCGACAGCACCTATGGCTACACCTTC. As protein: CASSPDSTYGYTF.

The chain uses TRBV19 and TRBJ2-1; D is undetermined. Germline lookup yields CDR1 LNHDA and CDR2 SQIVND (reference sequence). This CDR3 contains 14 residues. Trimming pared 3 bases from V and 7 bases from J, leaving 13 bases between. Here the CDR3 DNA reads TGTGCCAGTAGTATTCCCGGATCTGGTAATGAGCAGTTCTTC. It yields the protein CASSIPGSGNEQFF.

The rearrangement uses TRBV7-9 and TRBJ1-1; 7 positions agree with TRBD1. The germline CDR1 and CDR2 sequences are SEHNR and FQNEAQ (reference sequence). There are 13 residues in the CDR3. V lost 5 bases, J lost 6 bases, and 6 bases stayed unmatched. The CDR3 DNA is TGTGCCAGCAGCCTCCAGGGGGAAGCTGAAGCTTTCTTT. This encodes CASSLQGEAEAFF.

V usage is TRBV6-5 and J usage is TRBJ2-7, with D possibly being TRBD2 (6 bases). Trimming stripped 7 bases from V and 0 bases from J, with 13 bases between. The CDR3 is 14 amino acids. Germline V gene data show CDR1 as MNHEY and CDR2 as SVGAGI. Here the CDR3 DNA reads TGTGCCAGCACCAGGGCGGGAATCTCCTACGAGCAGTACTTC. Translation gives CASTRAGISYEQYF.

This chain joins TRBV12-5 and TRBJ1-2; possibly TRBD1 for D (5 bases). The CDR3 consists of 15 residues. Trimming stripped 0 bases from V and 1 base from J, with 9 bases between. CDR1 and CDR2 (germline): LGHNT, FRNRAP. The CDR3 DNA reads TGTGCTAGTGGTTTGGTATGGGGCTTTAACTATGGCTACACCTTC. Translating gives CASGLVWGFNYGYTF.

The chain carries TRBV11-3 and TRBJ2-7; 9 bases line up with TRBD1. CDR1 and CDR2 (germline): SGHNT, YENEEA. J gave up 2 bases and V 5 bases, and 7 bases lay outside the gene matches. This CDR3 comprises 15 residues. CDR3 loop: CASSVRDRVPYEQYF. CDR3 nucleotide sequence: TGTGCCAGCAGCGTCCGGGACAGGGTCCCCTACGAGCAGTACTTC.

The chain joins TRBV7-2 to TRBJ2-5; perhaps TRBD2 as D (7 bases). CDR1 SGHTA and CDR2 FQGNSA come from the germline V gene. The CDR3 is 14 amino acids. The V and J ends lost 5 bases and 7 bases respectively, with 17 bases between them. As DNA, the CDR3 is TGTGCCAGCAGCCCCCGGGGGGACACGAGGACCCAGTACTTC. Amino acids: CASSPRGDTRTQYF. Full variable domain (missing parts from reference TRBV7-2 and TRBJ2-5): GAGVSQSPSNKVTEKGKDVELRCDPISGHTALYWYRQSLGQGLEFLIYFQGNSAPDKSGLPSDRFSAERTGGSVSTLTIQRTQQEDSAVYLCASSPRGDTRTQYFGPGTRLLVL.

The chain joins TRBV9 to TRBJ2-1; D is perhaps TRBD1 or TRBD2 (5 bases each). Germline V CDR1 and CDR2: SGDLS, YYNGEE. This CDR3 has 13 residues. The ends were cut back, 4 bases at V and 10 bases at J, with 15 bases in the middle. Here the CDR3 reads CASSPSRGWEQFF. CDR3 bases: TGTGCCAGCAGCCCATCGAGGGGATGGGAGCAGTTCTTC.